A single sample is the source of the 25 T cell receptor beta chains below, sequenced in a study of brain T cells in children with intractable seizures. Indicated time point: blood from clinic visit 5 months post-surgery; TSC patient then seizure free. Sequenced by immunoSEQ multiplex PCR; TCRdb stores in-frame clones only, minus some. The table includes a few hundred thousand clones, over 90% detected once. Source: peripheral blood, taken 5 to 6 months after surgery. The receptors shown here come from a boy in the first two years of life with tuberous sclerosis and intractable seizures.

This chain connects TRBV5-1 to TRBJ2-3; TRBD2 matches 7 bases. CDR1 and CDR2 (germline): SGHRS, YFSETQ. CDR3 length equals 16 residues. V shed 0 bases, J shed 2 bases, and the junction held 6 bases outside the gene matches. CDR3 region: CASSLVWERDTDTQYF. The CDR3 bases are TGCGCCAGCAGCTTGGTGTGGGAGCGGGACACAGATACGCAGTATTTT. Looking up the rest from reference TRBV5-1 and TRBJ2-3 gives the full variable domain: KAGVTQTPRYLIKTRGQQVTLSCSPISGHRSVSWYQQTPGQGLQFLFEYFSETQRNKGNFPGRFSGRQFSNSRSEMNVSTLELGDSALYLCASSLVWERDTDTQYFGPGTRLTVL.

This chain joins TRBV12-3 or TRBV12-4 and TRBJ1-1; no firm D call. CDR3 length: 13 amino acids. The V end was cut by 3 bases, the J end by 4 bases, with 9 bases between. DNA of the CDR3: TGTGCCAGCAGTTTTTGGGAGACCACTGAAGCTTTCTTT. Protein: CASSFWETTEAFF.

This clone appeared a few times. The identical CDR3 is also encoded by other nucleotide sequences in the sample. The CDR3 DNA follows: TGTGCCAGCAGCCCCACAGGGTACACTGAAGCTTTCTTT. Amino acids: CASSPTGYTEAFF. This rearrangement joins TRBV7-9 to TRBJ1-1; maybe TRBD1 (6 bases). CDR1 is SEHNR, CDR2 FQNEAQ, per germline (reference sequence). The CDR3 spans 13 residues. Trimming shortened V by 5 bases and J by 3 bases, and 10 bases separated the two germline ends.

The chain links TRBV5-4 to TRBJ1-2, with 7 positions matching TRBD1. With V trimmed by 6 bases and J by 8 bases, 13 bases remained unmatched. The germline gives CDR1 SGHNT, CDR2 YYREEE (reference sequence). The CDR3 is made up of 14 amino acids. The CDR3 sequence: CASTPTGTSYGYTF. The CDR3 DNA sequence: TGTGCCAGCACCCCGACAGGGACCTCGTACGGCTACACCTTC.

The J gene is TRBJ2-1, the V gene TRBV4-2; perhaps TRBD1 as D (7 bases). The CDR3 spans 14 residues. Germline V gives CDR1 LGHNA, CDR2 YNFKEQ. The V gene lost 4 bases and the J gene lost 8 bases, with 15 bases spanning the gap. CDR3 sequence reads: CASSLPEGADEQFF. The CDR3 DNA reads TGTGCCAGCAGCCTTCCGGAGGGGGCGGATGAGCAGTTCTTC.

This sequence joins TRBV5-1 and TRBJ2-4; 9 bases align to TRBD2. The CDR3 length is 18 residues. The germline V gene encodes CDR1 SGHRS and CDR2 YFSETQ. J was trimmed by 0 bases and V by 1 base; bases with no gene match: 8. Here the CDR3 DNA reads TGCGCCAGCAGCTTGCCAGCGGGGGGCTCGATAGCCAAAAACATTCAGTACTTC. Protein: CASSLPAGGSIAKNIQYF.

V gene TRBV3-1 (or the pseudogene TRBV3-2) combines with J gene TRBJ1-2; no reliable D call. This CDR3 region has 15 residues. Trimming pared 1 base from V and 0 bases from J, leaving 9 bases between. From germline, CDR1 is LGHDT and CDR2 YNNKEL (reference sequence). The CDR3 DNA reads as TGTGCCAGCAGCCAAGCTGGGAGGGCTAACTATGGCTACACCTTC. It specifies CASSQAGRANYGYTF.

The chain has TRBV19 and TRBJ1-1, with D tentatively TRBD1 (5 bases). From germline, CDR1 is LNHDA and CDR2 SQIVND (reference sequence). The V end was cut by 6 bases, the J end by 10 bases, with 12 bases between. This CDR3 has 11 amino acids. CDR3 DNA: TGTGCCAGTAGAGGACGGGGGGGAGCTTTCTTT. It codes for CASRGRGGAFF.

As to this clone: One end of the junction is discordant with germline, which a read error may explain. The V gene is TRBV3-1 (or the pseudogene TRBV3-2), the J gene TRBJ2-5; D may be TRBD2 (5 bases). Looked up from germline, CDR1 is LGHDT and CDR2 is YNNKEL (reference sequence). The CDR3 sequence is 17 residues long. CDR3 protein: CASSQRLLPRGQETQYF. CDR3 sequence (DNA): TGTGCCAGCAGCCAACGTCTTCTCCCCCGCGGGCAAGAAACCCAGTACTTC.

The chain employs TRBV6-6 and TRBJ2-7, with a tentative D call TRBD1 (7 bases). Germline values: CDR1 MNHNY, CDR2 SVGAGI (reference sequence). The V gene lost 6 bases and the J gene lost 2 bases, with 17 bases spanning the gap. This CDR3 has 15 residues. In DNA, the CDR3 is TGTGCCAGCAGGGGGGGACAGATTTTACCCTACGAGCAGTACTTC. Its protein is CASRGGQILPYEQYF.

The chain links TRBV7-2 to TRBJ2-3, with 11 bases matching TRBD2. Trimming at V came to 5 bases and at J to 4 bases, leaving 8 bases not matched to a gene. The length of the CDR3 is 16 residues. Germline assignment: CDR1 SGHTA and CDR2 FQGNSA. CDR3 sequence: CASSKTLAGGPDTQYF. CDR3 nucleotides: TGTGCCAGCAGCAAAACCTTAGCGGGGGGGCCAGATACGCAGTATTTT. Looking up the rest from reference TRBV7-2 and TRBJ2-3 gives the full variable domain: GAGVSQSPSNKVTEKGKDVELRCDPISGHTALYWYRQSLGQGLEFLIYFQGNSAPDKSGLPSDRFSAERTGGSVSTLTIQRTQQEDSAVYLCASSKTLAGGPDTQYFGPGTRLTVL.

The DNA for the CDR3 is TGTGCCAGCAGCCCGGGGGGACTAGCGGGAGTTTGGGGAGATACGCAGTATTTT. This encodes CASSPGGLAGVWGDTQYF. The chain recombines TRBV11-3 with TRBJ2-3, with 14 nucleotides matching TRBD2. The V segment lost 5 bases and the J segment 5 bases; nucleotides outside the gene matches: 12. Germline V gene data show CDR1 as SGHNT and CDR2 as YENEEA. The CDR3 loop spans 18 amino acids.

The chain carries TRBV28 and TRBJ2-6; possibly TRBD1 for D (6 bases). CDR3 size: 18 residues. The germline V gene has CDR1 MDHEN and CDR2 SYDVKM. Deletions cut 0 bases from V and 0 bases from J, with 12 bases between. This CDR3 reads CASSLWTGHFSGANVLTF. DNA of the CDR3: TGTGCCAGCAGTTTATGGACAGGCCATTTCTCTGGGGCCAACGTCCTGACTTTC.

The chain couples TRBV6-5 to TRBJ1-5; 7 positions agree with TRBD1. The germline CDR1 and CDR2 sequences are MNHEY and SVGAGI. V trimming: 5 bases; J trimming: 5 bases; junction bases outside the gene matches: 6. This CDR3 is 14 amino acids long. The CDR3 DNA reads as TGTGCCAGCAGTAGACAGGGTTGGGATCAGCCCCAGCATTTT. Translation: CASSRQGWDQPQHF.

As DNA, the CDR3 is TGCGCCAGCAGCCAAGATCGAAAGGGTAGATTCAATGAGCAGTTCTTC. This sequence encodes CASSQDRKGRFNEQFF. V and J are TRBV4-1 and TRBJ2-1, with unresolved D. Germline loops: CDR1 MGHRA, CDR2 YSYEKL. The CDR3 consists of 16 residues. V lost 0 bases and J lost 6, with 15 bases in between.

The rearrangement links TRBV3-1 (or the pseudogene TRBV3-2) to TRBJ1-2; D gene uncertain. This CDR3 comprises 13 residues. Germline loops: CDR1 LGHDT, CDR2 YNNKEL (reference sequence). Trimming took off 0 bases at V and 4 bases at J, with 6 bases between the two ends. The CDR3 nucleotides are TGTGCCAGCAGCCAAGAGCCCGTCTATGGCTACACCTTC. Its protein product is CASSQEPVYGYTF.

V is TRBV18 and J is TRBJ1-1; no reliable D call. Trimming took off 3 bases at V and 5 bases at J, with 22 bases between the two ends. In germline, CDR1 is KGHSH, CDR2 LQKENI. CDR3 length: 17 amino acids. The CDR3 sequence is CASSPRSQESARTEAFF. The CDR3 coding sequence is TGTGCCAGCTCACCTAGGTCGCAGGAAAGTGCACGGACTGAAGCTTTCTTT.

This chain links TRBV2 with TRBJ1-5; TRBD1 aligns across 7 bases. CDR1 SNHLY and CDR2 FYNNEI come from the germline V gene. The V segment lost 6 bases and the J segment 4 bases; nucleotides outside the gene matches: 9. The CDR3 consists of 15 residues. As DNA, the CDR3 is TGTGCCAGCAGGGTAGGAGGGGGCTTTAATCAGCCCCAGCATTTT. As protein: CASRVGGGFNQPQHF.

V and J are TRBV5-1 and TRBJ2-1; 14 bases are shared with TRBD2. Trimming took 0 bases from V and 0 from J; bases not matched to a gene: 11. The CDR3 is made up of 21 amino acids. From germline, CDR1 is SGHRS and CDR2 YFSETQ. For the CDR3, the DNA is TGCGCCAGCAGCTTGGTACGGGGACTAGCGGGAGAGCCGAGCTCCTACAATGAGCAGTTCTTC. This codes for CASSLVRGLAGEPSSYNEQFF.

This chain links TRBV2 with TRBJ1-5; 7 bases align to TRBD1. The CDR3 sequence is 13 residues long. In germline, CDR1 is SNHLY, CDR2 FYNNEI. V lost 6 bases, J lost 5 bases, and 4 bases stayed unmatched. CDR3 residues: CASRPGGDQPQHF. The CDR3 DNA reads as TGTGCCAGCAGGCCAGGGGGGGATCAGCCCCAGCATTTT.

The chain has TRBV4-1 and TRBJ1-1; D gene ambiguous. CDR1 and CDR2 (germline): MGHRA, YSYEKL. Trimming removed 0 bases from V and 1 base from J, with 9 bases in between. The CDR3 is 15 residues long. The CDR3 here is CASSQDGSGNTEAFF. The CDR3 DNA follows: TGCGCCAGCAGCCAAGATGGGTCAGGGAACACTGAAGCTTTCTTT.

The chain recombines TRBV7-9 with TRBJ2-7; 7 bases align to TRBD1. Germline V gene lookup returns CDR1 SEHNR and CDR2 FQNEAQ (reference sequence). The CDR3 spans 12 residues. Germline trimming cut 7 bases from V and 5 bases from J; bases unmatched to any gene: 5. CDR3 sequence: CASIQTGNEQYF. The DNA for the CDR3 is TGTGCCAGCATACAGACAGGGAACGAGCAGTACTTC.

The rearrangement uses TRBV5-4 and TRBJ2-2; TRBD1 aligns across 7 bases. The CDR3 is 14 residues long. V shed 3 bases, J shed 1 base, and the junction held 0 bases outside the gene matches. Germline V gene lookup returns CDR1 SGHNT and CDR2 YYREEE (reference sequence). CDR3 coding DNA: TGTGCCAGCAGCTGGACAGGGAACACCGGGGAGCTGTTTTTT. This sequence encodes CASSWTGNTGELFF.

V and J are TRBV10-3 and TRBJ2-1, with D unclear. The CDR3 has 15 residues. Germline V lookup: CDR1 ENHRY, CDR2 SYGVKD. The V gene lost 3 bases and the J gene lost 6 bases, with 15 bases spanning the gap. As DNA, the CDR3 is TGTGCCATCAGTGATTTAGGGCCCGGATCCAATGAGCAGTTCTTC. This gives the protein CAISDLGPGSNEQFF.

The rearrangement uses TRBV4-2 and TRBJ1-2, with 10 bases aligning to TRBD1. The length of the CDR3 is 13 residues. Germline trimming cut 4 bases from V and 6 bases from J; bases unmatched to any gene: 2. The germline CDR1 and CDR2 sequences are LGHNA and YNFKEQ. In DNA, the CDR3 is TGTGCCAGCAGCCGTGGGACAGGGGATGGCTACACCTTC. It translates to CASSRGTGDGYTF.